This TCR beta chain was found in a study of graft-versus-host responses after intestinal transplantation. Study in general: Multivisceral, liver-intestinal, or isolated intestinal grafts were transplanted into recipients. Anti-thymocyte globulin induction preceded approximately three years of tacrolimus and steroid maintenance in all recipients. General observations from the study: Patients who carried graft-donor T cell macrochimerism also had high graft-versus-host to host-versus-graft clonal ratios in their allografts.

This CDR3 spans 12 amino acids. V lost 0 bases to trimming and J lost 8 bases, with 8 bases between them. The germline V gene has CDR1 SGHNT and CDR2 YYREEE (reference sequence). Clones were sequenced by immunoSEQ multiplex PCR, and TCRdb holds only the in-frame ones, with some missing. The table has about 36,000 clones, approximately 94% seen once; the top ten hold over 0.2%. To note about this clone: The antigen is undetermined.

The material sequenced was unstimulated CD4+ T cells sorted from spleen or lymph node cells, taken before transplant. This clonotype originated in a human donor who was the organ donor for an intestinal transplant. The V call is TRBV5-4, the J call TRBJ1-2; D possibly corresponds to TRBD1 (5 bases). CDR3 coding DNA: TGTGCCAGCAGCTTGGAAGGGGAGGGCTACACCTTC. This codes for CASSLEGEGYTF.